One sample yielded the 9 T cell receptor beta chains listed below, sequenced in a study of blood T cells in healthy people across ages. A sample-barcoded 5' primer and a J-beta primer mix were used in a second PCR of about 6 to 11 cycles. Via MiXCR, TCRdb re-called the 5' RACE reads, giving one row per CDR3 protein. The sample holds more than 600,000 distinct CDR3 sequences, roughly 25% seen once. These data were likewise used in another study, on T cells of mothers and their children.

The sample consisted of blood. The receptors come from a boy younger than 18 in good health.

This clonotype came up a few times. This rearrangement joins TRBV7-9 to TRBJ2-7; D not certain. V was shortened by 3 bases and J by 1 base, with 10 bases between the two germline ends. CDR1 and CDR2 (germline): SEHNR, FQNEAQ (reference sequence). CDR3 length equals 14 residues. CDR3 amino acids: CASSLTPASYEQYF. DNA for the CDR3: TGTGCCAGCAGCTTGACACCTGCTTCCTACGAGCAGTACTTC. Full variable domain (missing parts from reference TRBV7-9 and TRBJ2-7): DTGVSQNPRHKITKRGQNVTFRCDPISEHNRLYWYRQTLGQGPEFLTYFQNEAQLEKSRLLSDRFSAERPKGSFSTLEIQRTEQGDSAMYLCASSLTPASYEQYFGPGTRLTVT.

The chain recombines TRBV14 with TRBJ2-7, with D maybe TRBD1 (6 bases). CDR1 and CDR2 (germline): SGHDN, FVKESK. The CDR3 has 16 amino acids. V lost 4 bases to trimming and J lost 3 bases, with 19 bases between them. The CDR3 sequence is CASSRPSSRDNYEQYF. The CDR3 region has the DNA TGTGCCAGCAGCCGACCGTCTTCCCGGGACAACTACGAGCAGTACTTC.

The chain has TRBV6-2 or TRBV6-3 and TRBJ2-7, with a tentative D call TRBD2 (7 bases). TRBJ2-1 explains the end of the DNA better; the J call may be wrong. CDR1 and CDR2 (germline): MNHEY, SVGEGT. The CDR3 is made up of 16 amino acids. The CDR3 coding sequence is TGTGCCAGCAGTACAATAGGGGGGGCGCACAACAATGAGCAGTTCTTC. Amino acids: CASSTIGGAHNNEQFF.

The chain joins TRBV7-2 to TRBJ1-2; D unresolved. Trimming took off 3 bases at V and 4 bases at J, with 12 bases between the two ends. From germline, CDR1 is SGHTA and CDR2 FQGNSA. This CDR3 has 14 residues. The CDR3 DNA sequence: TGTGCCAGCAGCTTGGGCAGCCAGATCTATGGCTACACCTTC. This translates into CASSLGSQIYGYTF.

This clonotype occurred a few times. This chain links TRBV2 with TRBJ2-3; D call uncertain. There are 13 residues in the CDR3. Germline V gene data show CDR1 as SNHLY and CDR2 as FYNNEI. The germline V and J ends were trimmed by 6 bases and 2 bases, with 9 bases remaining between them. This chain's CDR3 is CASRGLPTDTQYF. In DNA, the CDR3 is TGTGCCAGCAGGGGTCTCCCCACAGATACGCAGTATTTT.

This clonotype was observed once. The chain combines TRBV24-1 with TRBJ2-6; no firm D call. The CDR3 has 13 amino acids. From germline, CDR1 is KGHDR and CDR2 SFDVKD. V dropped 8 bases and J dropped 0 bases, with 4 bases sitting between them. CDR3 DNA sequence: TGTGCCACCAAGGGCTCTGGGGCCAACGTCCTGACTTTC. It codes for CATKGSGANVLTF.

This chain connects TRBV27 to TRBJ2-7; D remains ambiguous. The CDR3 length is 13 residues. V dropped 5 bases and J dropped 0 bases, with 8 bases sitting between them. Germline V lookup: CDR1 MNHEY, CDR2 SMNVEV (reference sequence). For the CDR3, the DNA is TGTGCCAGCAGTAGCTACACCTCCTACGAGCAGTACTTC. Translating it yields CASSSYTSYEQYF.

This clonotype was recorded a few times. This chain uses TRBV7-9 with TRBJ2-2; D call uncertain. The CDR3 consists of 14 residues. Trimming stripped 2 bases from V and 8 bases from J, with 12 bases between. CDR1 and CDR2 from the germline V gene are SEHNR and FQNEAQ (reference sequence). CDR3 amino acids: CASSLSAKAGELFF. CDR3 coding DNA: TGTGCCAGCAGCTTATCGGCCAAGGCGGGGGAGCTGTTTTTT.

This clonotype was observed many times. DNA for the CDR3: TGTGCCATCTTGGTCGAGGGGTACTCCTACGAGCAGTACTTC. This gives the protein CAILVEGYSYEQYF. The gene calls are TRBV10-3 and TRBJ2-7; D tentatively fits TRBD1 or TRBD2 (5 bases each). In germline, CDR1 is ENHRY, CDR2 SYGVKD. The ends were cut back, 8 bases at V and 0 bases at J, with 14 bases in the middle. The CDR3 consists of 14 residues.